The 24 T cell receptor beta chains in this list originate from one sample, sequenced in a study of Ad26.COV2.S vaccination and SARS-CoV-2 variants. The protocol was immunoSEQ multiplex PCR, while the TCRdb copy is restricted to in-frame clones and leaves out a portion. The sample lists over 450,000 clones; nearly 90% were seen once. Treatment defined: 19 received Ad26.COV2.S at low or high dose, single or two shots; roughly 5 received placebo; per-sample allocation not given. The study sampled participants on day 63 after the first vaccine or placebo injection. Sequencing was performed on peripheral blood, taken in a trial of Ad26.COV2.S vaccine versus placebo. The receptors stem from a person between 18 and 65 years old who received the Ad26.COV2.S COVID-19 vaccine or a placebo.

The rearrangement links TRBV21-1 to TRBJ2-1; the D call TRBD1 from the table was never checked on the DNA. TRBV21-1 is a known pseudogene. CDR3 length equals 16 residues. CDR3 sequence: CASTQGHAGSYNEQFF. CDR3 sequence (DNA): TGTGCCAGCACCCAGGGCCACGCTGGATCCTACAATGAGCAGTTCTTC.

The rearrangement joins TRBV7-9 to TRBJ2-2; TRBD2 agrees at 13 bases. This CDR3 has 19 amino acids. Germline CDR1 is SEHNR and CDR2 is FQNEAQ (reference sequence). V was clipped by 5 bases and J by 5 bases; unmatched bases: 14. The CDR3 is CASSPQGLAGVRLTGELFF. CDR3 coding DNA: TGTGCCAGCAGCCCCCAAGGACTAGCGGGGGTCCGTTTGACCGGGGAGCTGTTTTTT.

V gene TRBV15 combines with J gene TRBJ2-1; perhaps TRBD1 as D (6 bases). The CDR3 sequence is 15 residues long. V dropped 3 bases and J dropped 5 bases, with 14 bases sitting between them. Per germline, CDR1 LNHNV and CDR2 YYDKDF (reference sequence). CDR3 region: CATSRKIGQNNEQFF. The CDR3 DNA follows: TGTGCCACCAGCAGGAAAATAGGACAGAACAATGAGCAGTTCTTC.

The genes are TRBV6-5 and TRBJ1-2, with 8 bases that match TRBD1. The germline V gene has CDR1 MNHEY and CDR2 SVGAGI. This CDR3 contains 14 residues. After removal of 9 bases from V and 5 bases from J, the junction contained 11 bases not matched to a gene. The CDR3 spells CASQTADRGYGYTF. The CDR3 nucleotides read TGTGCCAGTCAGACCGCCGACAGGGGTTATGGCTACACCTTC.

The genes are TRBV9 and TRBJ2-3; 9 nucleotides line up with TRBD2. The CDR3 is 16 amino acids. The V segment lost 1 base and the J segment 0 bases; nucleotides outside the gene matches: 3. Germline-derived CDR1 and CDR2 are SGDLS and YYNGEE. CDR3 loop: CASSVLAGTSTDTQYF. The CDR3 DNA reads as TGTGCCAGCAGCGTACTAGCGGGGACCAGCACAGATACGCAGTATTTT.

The gene calls are TRBV28 and TRBJ1-2, with 7 bases fitting TRBD1. The CDR3 sequence is 14 residues long. Germline-derived CDR1 and CDR2 are MDHEN and SYDVKM. V was clipped by 5 bases and J by 8 bases; unmatched bases: 11. The CDR3 spells CASSPVPTGFGYTF. The DNA of the CDR3 is TGTGCCAGCAGTCCCGTCCCGACAGGGTTCGGCTACACCTTC.

The chain employs TRBV7-2 and TRBJ2-1; 8 positions agree with TRBD1. V lost 8 bases and J lost 12; bases outside the gene matches: 6. The CDR3 contains 11 residues. The germline V gene encodes CDR1 SGHTA and CDR2 FQGNSA. Here the CDR3 reads CASGWTGTQFF. The CDR3, as DNA: TGTGCCAGCGGATGGACAGGGACGCAGTTCTTC.

The V call is TRBV11-2, the J call TRBJ2-7, with D possibly being TRBD1 (5 bases). The CDR3 sequence is 15 residues long. Germline CDR1 is SGHAT and CDR2 is FQNNGV. The ends were cut back, 4 bases at V and 9 bases at J, with 22 bases in the middle. The CDR3 nucleotides are TGTGCCAGCAGCTCTCTTCATTTAGGACAATTTCTGCAGTACTTC. Translating gives CASSSLHLGQFLQYF.

The chain joins TRBV19 to TRBJ2-2, with 7 bases matching TRBD2. This CDR3 contains 15 residues. V trimming: 5 bases; J trimming: 4 bases; junction bases outside the gene matches: 7. The V gene's germline CDR1 is LNHDA and CDR2 SQIVND (reference sequence). The CDR3: CASSPPERGTGELFF. For the CDR3, the DNA is TGTGCCAGTAGTCCCCCCGAGCGGGGCACCGGGGAGCTGTTTTTT.

The CDR3: CASRIQGIHGYTF. The CDR3, as DNA: TGTGCCAGCAGGATACAGGGGATCCATGGCTACACCTTC. The V call is TRBV6-6, the J call TRBJ1-2, with TRBD1 matching 7 bases. Germline V gene data show CDR1 as MNHNY and CDR2 as SVGAGI (reference sequence). The CDR3 consists of 13 residues. V lost 6 bases, J lost 6 bases, and 7 bases stayed unmatched.

The J gene is TRBJ1-1, the V gene TRBV5-1; D gene uncertain. Trimming cost V 2 bases and J 3 bases, with 14 bases left between them. CDR1 and CDR2 from the germline V gene are SGHRS and YFSETQ. The length of the CDR3 is 15 residues. The CDR3 sequence is CASSFSVPGDTEAFF. The CDR3 DNA reads as TGCGCCAGCAGCTTCTCGGTCCCAGGAGACACTGAAGCTTTCTTT.

This clone was seen just once. The chain combines TRBV4-3 with TRBJ2-7; 8 bases align to TRBD1. This CDR3 region has 17 residues. J lost 3 bases, V lost 0 bases, and 10 bases had no gene match. Germline lookup yields CDR1 LGHNA and CDR2 YSLEER. The CDR3 coding sequence is TGCGCCAGCAGCCAAGATTGGAGCGACAGGGGTTTCTACGAGCAGTACTTC. As protein: CASSQDWSDRGFYEQYF.

This clone came up a few times. The CDR3 protein is CASGGQGRGAFF. For the CDR3, the DNA is TGTGCCAGCGGCGGTCAGGGGCGAGGAGCTTTCTTT. The chain joins TRBV18 to TRBJ1-1; D is perhaps TRBD1 (6 bases). V lost 8 bases to trimming and J lost 10 bases, with 17 bases between them. This CDR3 region has 12 residues. Looked up from germline, CDR1 is KGHSH and CDR2 is LQKENI.

The count of this clone is one. The chain is built from TRBV5-3 and TRBJ2-2, with D tentatively TRBD1 (5 bases). TRBV5-3 is marked as an open reading frame, function uncertain. The length of the CDR3 is 15 residues. The ends were cut back, 4 bases at V and 6 bases at J, with 16 bases in the middle. This CDR3 is CARSPGHNAPGELFF. The DNA of the CDR3 is TGTGCCAGAAGCCCCGGACACAATGCTCCCGGGGAGCTGTTTTTT.

The CDR3 here is CASSATSGSMDEQFF. CDR3 nucleotide sequence: TGTGCCAGCAGCGCGACTAGCGGGAGTATGGATGAGCAGTTCTTC. The chain couples TRBV9 to TRBJ2-1, with 12 bases aligning to TRBD2. There are 15 residues in the CDR3. The germline CDR1 and CDR2 sequences are SGDLS and YYNGEE. V lost 3 bases, J lost 8 bases, and 6 bases stayed unmatched. The whole variable domain, remainder taken from reference TRBV9 and TRBJ2-1, is DSGVTQTPKHLITATGQRVTLRCSPRSGDLSVYWYQQSLDQGLQFLIQYYNGEERAKGNILERFSAQQFPDLHSELNLSSLELGDSALYFCASSATSGSMDEQFFGPGTRLTVL.

CDR3 protein: CASSFNYPVNTEAFF. In DNA, the CDR3 is TGTGCCAGCAGTTTTAATTATCCGGTGAACACTGAAGCTTTCTTT. The gene calls are TRBV3-1 (or the pseudogene TRBV3-2) and TRBJ1-1, with D unresolved. V lost 6 bases, J lost 0 bases, and 14 bases lay in between. The CDR3 length is 15 residues. Per the germline V gene, CDR1 is LGHDT and CDR2 is YNNKEL (reference sequence).

The V gene is TRBV29-1, the J gene TRBJ1-1; D ambiguous. The germline V and J ends were trimmed by 7 bases and 4 bases, with 10 bases remaining between them. Germline loops: CDR1 SQVTM, CDR2 ANQGSEA. This CDR3 spans 11 amino acids. The CDR3 spells CSGWWGTEAFF. DNA of the CDR3: TGCAGCGGTTGGTGGGGCACTGAAGCTTTCTTT.

The chain is built from TRBV4-2 and TRBJ1-1; a possible D gene is TRBD1 (6 bases). CDR3 length: 16 amino acids. Trimming stripped 2 bases from V and 0 bases from J, with 13 bases between. CDR1 LGHNA and CDR2 YNFKEQ come from the germline V gene. The DNA of the CDR3 is TGTGCCAGCAGCCAACCTTACAGGGCTATGAACACTGAAGCTTTCTTT. It codes for CASSQPYRAMNTEAFF.

This chain joins TRBV30 and TRBJ2-5, with D maybe TRBD1 (6 bases). Germline values: CDR1 GTSNPN, CDR2 SVGIG (reference sequence). V lost 3 bases and J lost 2, with 16 bases in between. This CDR3 has 15 amino acids. CDR3 loop: CAWRVGGTPQETQYF. The DNA of the CDR3 is TGTGCCTGGAGAGTTGGTGGGACACCACAAGAGACCCAGTACTTC.

J is TRBJ2-2 and V is TRBV27; unclear D gene. V was trimmed by 5 bases and J by 5 bases, leaving 9 bases between them. Germline CDR1 reads MNHEY; CDR2 reads SMNVEV (reference sequence). This CDR3 is 13 amino acids long. The CDR3 protein is CASSRPGTGELFF. In nucleotides, the CDR3 is TGTGCCAGCAGTCGTCCTGGTACCGGGGAGCTGTTTTTT.

This clone was seen a single time. The chain joins TRBV10-3 to TRBJ2-3; 7 bases fit TRBD2. CDR3 size: 13 residues. J gave up 4 bases and V 8 bases, and 6 bases lay outside the gene matches. The germline V gene has CDR1 ENHRY and CDR2 SYGVKD. The CDR3 sequence: CAIAAGEADTQYF. DNA for the CDR3: TGTGCCATCGCTGCGGGAGAGGCAGATACGCAGTATTTT.

This clone was seen once. The chain has TRBV12-3 or TRBV12-4 and TRBJ2-7, with 7 bases fitting TRBD1. J lost 4 bases, V lost 5 bases, and 5 bases had no gene match. This CDR3 is 13 amino acids long. The CDR3 region has the DNA TGTGCCAGCAGTCCCATACAGGGGTACGAGCAGTACTTC. Translation gives CASSPIQGYEQYF.

The chain employs TRBV2 and TRBJ1-5; D may be TRBD1 (5 bases). V was clipped by 7 bases and J by 7 bases, with 14 bases between them. The CDR3 covers 13 residues. CDR1 and CDR2 (germline): SNHLY, FYNNEI. The CDR3 reads CASTIRWDQPQHF. CDR3 bases: TGTGCCAGCACCATCAGGTGGGACCAGCCCCAGCATTTT.

This rearrangement joins TRBV24-1 to TRBJ2-3; tentatively, D is TRBD2 (5 bases). Trimming removed 2 bases at V and 2 bases at J, with 10 bases between. This CDR3 region has 15 residues. CDR1 and CDR2 from the germline V gene are KGHDR and SFDVKD. The CDR3: CATSDSRVVTDTQYF. CDR3 DNA: TGTGCCACCAGTGATTCGCGGGTTGTCACAGATACGCAGTATTTT.